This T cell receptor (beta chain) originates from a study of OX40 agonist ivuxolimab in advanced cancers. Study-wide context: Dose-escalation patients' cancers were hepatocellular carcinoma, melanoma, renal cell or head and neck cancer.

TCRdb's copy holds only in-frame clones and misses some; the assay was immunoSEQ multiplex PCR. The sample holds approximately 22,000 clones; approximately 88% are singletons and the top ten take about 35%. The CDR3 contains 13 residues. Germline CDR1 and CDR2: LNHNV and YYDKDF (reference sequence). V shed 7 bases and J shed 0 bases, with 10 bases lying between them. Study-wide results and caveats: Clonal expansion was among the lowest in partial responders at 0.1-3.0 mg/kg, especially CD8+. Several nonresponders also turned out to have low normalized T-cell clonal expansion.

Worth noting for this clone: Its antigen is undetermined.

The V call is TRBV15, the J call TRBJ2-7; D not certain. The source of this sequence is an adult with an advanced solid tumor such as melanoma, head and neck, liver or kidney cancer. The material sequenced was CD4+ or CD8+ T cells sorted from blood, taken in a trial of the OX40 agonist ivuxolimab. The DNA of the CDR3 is TGTGCCACCACCTCGGGCCCCTCCTACGAGCAGTACTTC. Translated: CATTSGPSYEQYF. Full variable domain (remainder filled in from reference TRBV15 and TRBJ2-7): DAMVIQNPRYQVTQFGKPVTLSCSQTLNHNVMYWYQQKSSQAPKLLFHYYDKDFNNEADTPDNFQSRRPNTSFCFLDIRSPGLGDTAMYLCATTSGPSYEQYFGPGTRLTVT.